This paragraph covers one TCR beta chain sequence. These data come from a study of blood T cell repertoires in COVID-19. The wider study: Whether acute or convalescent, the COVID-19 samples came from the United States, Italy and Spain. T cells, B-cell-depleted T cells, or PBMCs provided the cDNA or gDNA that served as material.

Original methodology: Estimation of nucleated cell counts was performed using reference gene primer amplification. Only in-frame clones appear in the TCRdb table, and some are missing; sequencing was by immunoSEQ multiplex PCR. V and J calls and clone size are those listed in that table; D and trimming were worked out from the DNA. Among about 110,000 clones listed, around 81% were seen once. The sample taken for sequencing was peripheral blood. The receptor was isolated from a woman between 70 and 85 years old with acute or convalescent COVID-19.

CDR3 DNA sequence: TGCAGCGCCCTGACACCTATGAACACTGAAGCTTTCTTT. The encoded protein is CSALTPMNTEAFF. The rearrangement uses TRBV29-1 and TRBJ1-1; D is uncertain. CDR3 length: 13 amino acids. Per the germline V gene, CDR1 is SQVTM and CDR2 is ANQGSEA. V dropped 7 bases and J dropped 0 bases, with 12 bases sitting between them. Full variable domain (outside the CDR3, taken from reference TRBV29-1 and TRBJ1-1): SAVISQKPSRDICQRGTSLTIQCQVDSQVTMMFWYRQQPGQSLTLIATANQGSEATYESGFVIDKFPISRPNLTFSTLTVSNMSPEDSSIYLCSALTPMNTEAFFGQGTRLTVV.